This T cell receptor (beta chain) was sequenced for a study of T cell responses to AZD1222 COVID-19 vaccine. Study-wide context: Second-dose timings of about 4 or about 12 weeks were pooled. Study-wide findings and caveats: White British people made up most donors, females outnumbered males, and clonal diversity was possibly underestimated. Elevations in Spike-specific TCR breadth and depth followed administration of two AZD1222 doses. A reported finding is that nearly half of spike-specific TCRs target unmutated variant regions.

Remarks on this clone: Antigen specificity is unknown.

The table came from immunoSEQ multiplex PCR; TCRdb's copy has only in-frame clones and leaves some out. This sample yields over 100,000 clones, of which roughly 84% are seen a single time; roughly 9.5% belongs to the top ten. The V and J ends lost 0 bases and 4 bases respectively, with 4 bases between them. From germline, CDR1 is SGDLS and CDR2 YYNGEE. This CDR3 is 13 amino acids long. The chain joins TRBV9 to TRBJ2-2; D remains ambiguous. The receptor was isolated from an adult in good health. Source: peripheral blood, taken on day 0 of AZD1222 vaccination. The CDR3 DNA sequence: TGTGCCAGCAGCGTAGATGGCACCGGGGAGCTGTTTTTT. Amino acid sequence: CASSVDGTGELFF.